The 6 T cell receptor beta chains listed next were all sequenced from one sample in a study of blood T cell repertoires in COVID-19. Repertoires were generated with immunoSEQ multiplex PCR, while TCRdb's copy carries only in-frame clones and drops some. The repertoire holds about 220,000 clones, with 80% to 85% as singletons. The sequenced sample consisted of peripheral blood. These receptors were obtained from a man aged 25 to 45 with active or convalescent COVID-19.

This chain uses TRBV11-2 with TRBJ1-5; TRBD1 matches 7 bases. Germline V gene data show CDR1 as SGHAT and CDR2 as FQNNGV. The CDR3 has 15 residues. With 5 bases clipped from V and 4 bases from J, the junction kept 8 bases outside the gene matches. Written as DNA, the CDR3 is TGTGCCAGCAGCGAAACGACAGGGCCTAATCAGCCCCAGCATTTT. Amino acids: CASSETTGPNQPQHF.

CDR3 in amino acids: CASSKADYSTDTQYF. CDR3 nucleotides: TGTGCCAGTAGTAAAGCAGACTATAGCACAGATACGCAGTATTTT. The chain is built from TRBV19 and TRBJ2-3; TRBD2 might be the D (5 bases). This CDR3 contains 15 residues. V was clipped by 4 bases and J by 0 bases, with 11 bases between them. CDR1 and CDR2 from the germline V gene are LNHDA and SQIVND (reference sequence). Full variable domain (missing parts from reference TRBV19 and TRBJ2-3): DGGITQSPKYLFRKEGQNVTLSCEQNLNHDAMYWYRQDPGQGLRLIYYSQIVNDFQKGDIAEGYSVSREKKESFPLTVTSAQKNPTAFYLCASSKADYSTDTQYFGPGTRLTVL.

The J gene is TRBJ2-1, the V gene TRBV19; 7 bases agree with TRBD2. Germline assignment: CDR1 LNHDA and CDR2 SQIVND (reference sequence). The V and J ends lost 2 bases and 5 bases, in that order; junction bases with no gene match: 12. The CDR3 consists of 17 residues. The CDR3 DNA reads TGTGCCAGTAGTATACCCCTCCGGGGGGTCGGCCACAATGAGCAGTTCTTC. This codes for CASSIPLRGVGHNEQFF.

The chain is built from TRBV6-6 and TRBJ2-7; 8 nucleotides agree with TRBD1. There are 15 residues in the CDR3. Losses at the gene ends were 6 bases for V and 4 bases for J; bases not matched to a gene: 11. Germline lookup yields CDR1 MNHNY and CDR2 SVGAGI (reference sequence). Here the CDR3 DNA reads TGTGCCAGCAGCCAGGGGGCCTCACGGACGTACGAGCAGTACTTC. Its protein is CASSQGASRTYEQYF.

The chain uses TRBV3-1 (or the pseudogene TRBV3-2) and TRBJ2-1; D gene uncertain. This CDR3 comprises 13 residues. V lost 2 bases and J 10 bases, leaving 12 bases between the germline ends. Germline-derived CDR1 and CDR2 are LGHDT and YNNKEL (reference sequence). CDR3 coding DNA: TGTGCCAGCAGCCAACAACGGGTTATCGAGCAGTTCTTC. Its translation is CASSQQRVIEQFF.

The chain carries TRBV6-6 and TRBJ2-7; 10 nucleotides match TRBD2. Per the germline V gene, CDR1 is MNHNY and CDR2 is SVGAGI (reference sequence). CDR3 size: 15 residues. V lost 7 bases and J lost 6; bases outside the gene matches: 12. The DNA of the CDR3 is TGTGCCAGCACCCTAGCGGGAGTGGGAGTGGGCGAGCAGTACTTC. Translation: CASTLAGVGVGEQYF.